Below are 17 T cell receptor beta chains sequenced from a single sample in a study of cytomegalovirus exposure and HLA in healthy donors. Use of 60 Vbeta and 13 Jbeta primers characterized the PCR. TCRdb's copy holds only in-frame clones and misses some; the assay was immunoSEQ multiplex PCR. The sample holds under 200,000 clones, just under 80% seen once. Sequences were obtained from PBMCs. The receptors originated from a woman in her 50s in good health and CMV-seropositive.

The rearrangement joins TRBV14 to TRBJ2-7, with 9 nucleotides matching TRBD1. The J segment lost 4 bases and the V segment lost 1 base, leaving 11 bases of the junction unmatched. This CDR3 comprises 17 residues. Germline lookup yields CDR1 SGHDN and CDR2 FVKESK. CDR3 sequence: CASSQGGTGTGPYEQYF. In DNA, the CDR3 is TGTGCCAGCAGCCAAGGAGGGACCGGGACAGGGCCTTACGAGCAGTACTTC.

The chain links TRBV5-8 to TRBJ1-2; D gene unclear. Germline V gene data show CDR1 as SGHTS and CDR2 as YDEGEE. The CDR3 loop spans 16 amino acids. Trimming took 0 bases from V and 1 from J, leaving 13 bases between them. The CDR3 bases are TGTGCCAGCAGCTTGGGAGAGCCGGTGATTAACTATGGCTACACCTTC. This translates into CASSLGEPVINYGYTF.

The chain couples TRBV7-6 to TRBJ2-3, with TRBD1 identical over 8 bases. The trim removed 5 bases at V and 4 bases at J, leaving 8 bases unmatched. Looked up from germline, CDR1 is SGHVS and CDR2 is FNYEAQ. The CDR3 consists of 15 residues. The CDR3 nucleotides read TGTGCCAGCAGCGAGGTACAGGACAGGGCAGATACGCAGTATTTT. Its translation: CASSEVQDRADTQYF.

This clone showed up just once. This chain links TRBV29-1 with TRBJ2-1, with 9 bases aligning to TRBD2. The CDR3 loop spans 14 amino acids. The germline V gene encodes CDR1 SQVTM and CDR2 ANQGSEA. Germline trimming cut 4 bases from V and 7 bases from J; bases unmatched to any gene: 8. The CDR3 coding sequence is TGCAGCGTTGGTGGGCGGGGGGGTTGGAATGAGCAGTTCTTC. Residues: CSVGGRGGWNEQFF.

The chain is built from TRBV16 and TRBJ1-4, with D unclear. CDR3 length: 14 residues. Germline V gene lookup returns CDR1 KGHSY and CDR2 FQNENV. The ends were cut back, 10 bases at V and 8 bases at J, with 20 bases in the middle. The CDR3 region is CATSVGPASEKLFF. CDR3 nucleotides: TGTGCCACCTCGGTGGGCCCGGCTAGCGAAAAACTGTTTTTT.

This clone was seen a few times. The chain joins TRBV11-3 to TRBJ2-7, with D perhaps TRBD2 (6 bases). V lost 5 bases and J lost 9, with 17 bases in between. CDR1 is SGHNT and CDR2 is YENEEA in the germline V gene. The CDR3 runs to 13 residues. As DNA, the CDR3 is TGTGCCAGCAGCCGAGGCAGCCGAGCGGGGCAGTACTTC. Translation: CASSRGSRAGQYF.

This clone was seen only once. The chain uses TRBV19 and TRBJ1-2; 9 bases are a match to TRBD1. Losses at the gene ends were 6 bases for V and 6 bases for J; bases not matched to a gene: 5. The CDR3 is 13 amino acids. From germline, CDR1 is LNHDA and CDR2 SQIVND (reference sequence). The CDR3 region has the DNA TGTGCCAGTAGCCTCACAGGGGGCCATGGCTACACCTTC. Amino acids: CASSLTGGHGYTF.

The genes are TRBV18 and TRBJ1-1; D remains unclear. Per the germline V gene, CDR1 is KGHSH and CDR2 is LQKENI. V dropped 2 bases and J dropped 1 base, with 11 bases sitting between them. The CDR3 sequence is 15 residues long. The CDR3 region has the DNA TGTGCCAGCTCACCAGGAGGAAGGGCGAACACTGAAGCTTTCTTT. Translating gives CASSPGGRANTEAFF.

V is TRBV19 and J is TRBJ1-2, with TRBD1 as a possible D gene (6 bases). The V and J ends lost 5 bases and 8 bases respectively, with 18 bases between them. CDR1 LNHDA and CDR2 SQIVND come from the germline V gene (reference sequence). This CDR3 has 14 amino acids. In DNA, the CDR3 is TGTGCCAGTAGTGTCCGGGACACGTTAGCCGGCTACACCTTC. As protein: CASSVRDTLAGYTF.

In this sample, this clone turned up once. This rearrangement joins TRBV11-2 to TRBJ2-6; 7 bases match TRBD2. V dropped 9 bases and J dropped 1; count of bases not matched to a gene: 3. Germline V gene lookup returns CDR1 SGHAT and CDR2 FQNNGV. The CDR3 loop spans 14 amino acids. In nucleotides, the CDR3 is TGTGCCAGTGGGGGGGGTTCTGGGGCCAACGTCCTGACTTTC. Its translation is CASGGGSGANVLTF.

The gene calls are TRBV29-1 and TRBJ2-5; perhaps TRBD2 as D (6 bases). The CDR3 contains 12 residues. CDR1 and CDR2 (germline): SQVTM, ANQGSEA. The V gene lost 4 bases and the J gene lost 11 bases, with 17 bases spanning the gap. The CDR3 reads CSVGRAGTEQYF. Here the CDR3 DNA reads TGCAGCGTTGGGAGGGCCGGGACGGAGCAGTACTTC.

This rearrangement joins TRBV5-4 to TRBJ2-3, with 9 bases fitting TRBD2. The length of the CDR3 is 16 residues. With V trimmed by 4 bases and J by 3 bases, 9 bases remained unmatched. Germline V gives CDR1 SGHNT, CDR2 YYREEE (reference sequence). In nucleotides, the CDR3 is TGTGCCAGCAGCCTCCGATTAGCGGGAGTAACAGATACGCAGTATTTT. Protein sequence: CASSLRLAGVTDTQYF.

The chain couples TRBV6-1 to TRBJ1-2, with 9 bases lining up with TRBD1. The CDR3 contains 18 residues. J lost 3 bases, V lost 0 bases, and 11 bases had no gene match. Germline V gene data show CDR1 as MNHNS and CDR2 as SASEGT. CDR3 DNA: TGTGCCAGCAGTGAAGCTTGGCCCGGGACAGGGTATCACTATGGCTACACCTTC. Translating gives CASSEAWPGTGYHYGYTF.

This chain links TRBV5-1 with TRBJ1-1, with TRBD1 matching 9 bases. The CDR3 is made up of 14 amino acids. The V gene end was trimmed by 4 bases and the J gene end by 1 base; junction bases not matched to a gene: 2. CDR1 is SGHRS and CDR2 is YFSETQ in the germline V gene. Written as DNA, the CDR3 is TGCGCCAGCAGCGCGACAGGGGGGAACACTGAAGCTTTCTTT. Amino acid sequence: CASSATGGNTEAFF.

The chain carries TRBV27 and TRBJ2-3, with D possibly matching TRBD1 (7 bases). The CDR3 extends over 16 amino acids. Germline CDR1 and CDR2: MNHEY and SMNVEV (reference sequence). Trimming stripped 6 bases from V and 2 bases from J, with 18 bases between. CDR3 DNA: TGTGCCAGCAGCTTAAGACAGGGAGGTTCCACAGATACGCAGTATTTT. Translating gives CASSLRQGGSTDTQYF.

Turning to this clone: At one of its ends the junction is not consistent with the germline gene, which may arise from a read error. The rearrangement uses TRBV7-2 and TRBJ2-6, with TRBD1 as a possible D gene (5 bases). This CDR3 has 17 residues. Germline CDR1 reads SGHTA; CDR2 reads FQGNSA. CDR3: CASSPQHKTTGANGLTF. In DNA form, the CDR3 reads TGTGCCAGCAGCCCCCAGCACAAGACAACTGGGGCCAACGGCCTGACTTTC.

CDR3 sequence reads: CASSYSPQTGELFF. In DNA form, the CDR3 reads TGTGCCAGCAGTTACTCACCGCAGACCGGGGAGCTGTTTTTT. The rearrangement joins TRBV6-5 to TRBJ2-2, with D unclear. Germline assignment: CDR1 MNHEY and CDR2 SVGAGI. This CDR3 is built from 14 residues. V was pared by 0 bases and J by 5 bases, with 7 bases between.